This T cell receptor (beta chain) was found in a study of response to subunit inactivated influenza vaccine. General observations from the study: Few additional T cells are recruited per seasonal influenza vaccination, authors suggested.

CDR1 is DFQATT, CDR2 SNEGSKA, per germline (reference sequence). This CDR3 is built from 12 residues. V lost 6 bases to trimming and J lost 0 bases, with 8 bases between them. TCRdb ran MiXCR on the RT-PCR reads and lists one entry per CDR3 protein. The data contain just over 300,000 distinct CDR3 sequences, about 20% of them singletons. This clonotype was seen ten or more times. As yet, its antigen is unknown. The sequence was collected from a man aged 50 to 75 who received an inactivated influenza vaccine. The specimen comprised PBMCs from blood, sampled less than 22 months after vaccination. The J gene is TRBJ1-2, the V gene TRBV20-1, with D unclear. The CDR3: CSAISANYGYTF. The CDR3 DNA follows: TGCAGTGCAATCAGTGCTAACTATGGCTACACCTTC.